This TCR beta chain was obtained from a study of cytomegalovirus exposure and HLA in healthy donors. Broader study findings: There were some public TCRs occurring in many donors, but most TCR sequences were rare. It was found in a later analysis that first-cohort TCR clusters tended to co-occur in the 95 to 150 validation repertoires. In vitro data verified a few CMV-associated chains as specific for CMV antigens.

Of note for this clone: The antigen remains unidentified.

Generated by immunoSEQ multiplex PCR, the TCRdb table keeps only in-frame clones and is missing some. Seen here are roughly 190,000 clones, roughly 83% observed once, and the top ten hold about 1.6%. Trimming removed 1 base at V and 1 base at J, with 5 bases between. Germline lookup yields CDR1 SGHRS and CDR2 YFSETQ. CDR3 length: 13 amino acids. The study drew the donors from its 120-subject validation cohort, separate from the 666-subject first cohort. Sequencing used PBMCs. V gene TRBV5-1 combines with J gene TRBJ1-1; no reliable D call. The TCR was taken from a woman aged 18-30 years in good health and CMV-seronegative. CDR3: CASSLRENTEAFF. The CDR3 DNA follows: TGCGCCAGCAGCTTGCGGGAGAACACTGAAGCTTTCTTT.